This T cell receptor (beta chain) was observed in a study of cytomegalovirus exposure and HLA in healthy donors. This clone came up once. What it binds is unknown. General study points: Prior analysis indicated that the majority of TCR beta V segments exhibited productivity approximately 87% or approximately 30% of the time.

Germline CDR1 is MGHRA and CDR2 is YSYEKL. The CDR3 spans 17 residues. Trimming removed 0 bases at V and 2 bases at J, with 17 bases between. The PCR ran on 60 Vbeta and 13 Jbeta primers. Sequencing was performed with immunoSEQ multiplex PCR; in TCRdb, only in-frame clones are kept and a portion is missing. The sample has under 170,000 clones, about 76% seen once. This TCR was recovered from a human donor in good health. Source material: PBMCs. V is TRBV4-1 and J is TRBJ2-7, with D maybe TRBD1 (5 bases). CDR3 protein: CASSQDKGRLIPYEQYF. The CDR3 region has the DNA TGCGCCAGCAGCCAAGATAAGGGGCGTCTAATCCCCTACGAGCAGTACTTC.